The present T cell receptor (beta chain) was sequenced within a study of control samples from healthy donors and cancer patients. Sequencing used immunoSEQ multiplex PCR; TCRdb keeps in-frame clones, though not all of them. The sample has just over 150,000 clones; 80% to 90% are singletons. The CDR3 extends over 13 amino acids. CDR1 and CDR2 (germline): DFQATT, SNEGSKA (reference sequence). V was clipped by 3 bases and J by 9 bases; unmatched bases: 8. This sequence joins TRBV20-1 and TRBJ2-4; 7 bases are shared with TRBD2. This clonotype was sampled from a man younger than 40 in good health. The sequencing sample was made of blood. DNA for the CDR3: TGCAGTGCTAGTTCCGCGGGAGAGGGCATTCAGTACTTC. As protein: CSASSAGEGIQYF.